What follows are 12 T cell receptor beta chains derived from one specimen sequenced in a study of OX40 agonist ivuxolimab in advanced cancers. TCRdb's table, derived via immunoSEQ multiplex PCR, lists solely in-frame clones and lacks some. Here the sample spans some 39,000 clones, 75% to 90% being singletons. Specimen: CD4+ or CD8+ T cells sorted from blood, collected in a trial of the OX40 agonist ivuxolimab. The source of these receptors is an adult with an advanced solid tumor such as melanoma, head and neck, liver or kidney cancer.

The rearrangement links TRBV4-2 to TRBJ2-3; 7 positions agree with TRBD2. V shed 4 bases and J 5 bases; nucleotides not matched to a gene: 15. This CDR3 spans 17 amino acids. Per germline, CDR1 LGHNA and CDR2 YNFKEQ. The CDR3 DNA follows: TGTGCCAGCAGCCCCTCGGTCGGGGGAGGGCGAGTAGATACGCAGTATTTT. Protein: CASSPSVGGGRVDTQYF.

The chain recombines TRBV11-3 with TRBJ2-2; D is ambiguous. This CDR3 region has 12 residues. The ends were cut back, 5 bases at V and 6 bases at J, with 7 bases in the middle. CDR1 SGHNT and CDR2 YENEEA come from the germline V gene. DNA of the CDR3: TGTGCCAGCAGCCACCGGGCCGGGGAGCTGTTTTTT. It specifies CASSHRAGELFF.

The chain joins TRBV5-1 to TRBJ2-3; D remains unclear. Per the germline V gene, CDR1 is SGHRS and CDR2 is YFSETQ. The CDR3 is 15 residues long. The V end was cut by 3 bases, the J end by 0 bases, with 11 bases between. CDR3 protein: CASSSGSTSTDTQYF. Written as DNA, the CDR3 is TGCGCCAGCAGCTCCGGGTCCACTAGCACAGATACGCAGTATTTT.

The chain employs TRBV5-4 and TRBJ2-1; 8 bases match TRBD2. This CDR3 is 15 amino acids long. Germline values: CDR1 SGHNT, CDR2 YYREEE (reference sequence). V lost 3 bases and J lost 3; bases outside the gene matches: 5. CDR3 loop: CASSSREGFYNEQFF. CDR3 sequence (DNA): TGTGCCAGCAGCTCTCGGGAGGGGTTCTACAATGAGCAGTTCTTC.

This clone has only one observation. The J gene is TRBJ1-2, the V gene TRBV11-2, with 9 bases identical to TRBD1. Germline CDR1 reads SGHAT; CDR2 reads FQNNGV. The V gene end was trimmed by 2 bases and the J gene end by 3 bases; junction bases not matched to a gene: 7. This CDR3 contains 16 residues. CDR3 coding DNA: TGTGCCAGCAGCTTAAATATCCGGGACAGGGACTATGGCTACACCTTC. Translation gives CASSLNIRDRDYGYTF.

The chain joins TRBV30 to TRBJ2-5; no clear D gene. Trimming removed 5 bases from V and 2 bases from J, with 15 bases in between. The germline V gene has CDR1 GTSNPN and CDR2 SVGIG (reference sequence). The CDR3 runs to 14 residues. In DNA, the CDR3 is TGTGCCTGGGACCGCTTAAAGGGTCAAGAGACCCAGTACTTC. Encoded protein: CAWDRLKGQETQYF.

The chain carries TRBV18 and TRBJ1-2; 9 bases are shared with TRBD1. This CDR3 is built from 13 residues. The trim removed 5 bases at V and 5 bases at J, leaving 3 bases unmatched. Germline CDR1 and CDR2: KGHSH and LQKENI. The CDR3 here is CASSTGGAYGYTF. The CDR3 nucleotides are TGTGCCAGCTCAACAGGGGGCGCTTATGGCTACACCTTC.

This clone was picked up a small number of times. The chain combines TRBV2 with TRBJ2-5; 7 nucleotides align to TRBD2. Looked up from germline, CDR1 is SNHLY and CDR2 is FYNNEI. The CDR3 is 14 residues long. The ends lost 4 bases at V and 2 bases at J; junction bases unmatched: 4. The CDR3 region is CASSASGKQETQYF. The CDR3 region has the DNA TGTGCCAGCAGTGCCAGCGGGAAACAAGAGACCCAGTACTTC.

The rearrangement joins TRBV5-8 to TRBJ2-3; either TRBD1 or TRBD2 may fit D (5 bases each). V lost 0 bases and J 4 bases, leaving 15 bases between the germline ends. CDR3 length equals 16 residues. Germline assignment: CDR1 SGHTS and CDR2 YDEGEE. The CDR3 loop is CASSLGGRLNPDTQYF. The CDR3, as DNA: TGTGCCAGCAGCTTGGGGGGACGACTTAATCCAGATACGCAGTATTTT.

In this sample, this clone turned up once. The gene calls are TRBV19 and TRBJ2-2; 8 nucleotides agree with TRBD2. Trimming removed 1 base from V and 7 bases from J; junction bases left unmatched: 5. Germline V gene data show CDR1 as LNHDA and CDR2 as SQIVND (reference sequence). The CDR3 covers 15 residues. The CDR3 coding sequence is TGTGCCAGTAGTATAGCTGCGGGAGGAGTCGGGGAGCTGTTTTTT. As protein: CASSIAAGGVGELFF.

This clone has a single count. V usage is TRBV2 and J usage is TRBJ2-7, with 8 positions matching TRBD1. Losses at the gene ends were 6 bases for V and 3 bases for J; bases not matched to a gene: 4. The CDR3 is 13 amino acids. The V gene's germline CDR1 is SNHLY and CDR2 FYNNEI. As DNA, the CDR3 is TGTGCCAGCAGCTTCGACAGGGGCTACGAGCAGTACTTC. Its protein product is CASSFDRGYEQYF. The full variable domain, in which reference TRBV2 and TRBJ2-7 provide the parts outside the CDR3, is EPEVTQTPSHQVTQMGQEVILRCVPISNHLYFYWYRQILGQKVEFLVSFYNNEISEKSEIFDDQFSVERPDGSNFTLKIRSTKLEDSAMYFCASSFDRGYEQYFGPGTRLTVT.

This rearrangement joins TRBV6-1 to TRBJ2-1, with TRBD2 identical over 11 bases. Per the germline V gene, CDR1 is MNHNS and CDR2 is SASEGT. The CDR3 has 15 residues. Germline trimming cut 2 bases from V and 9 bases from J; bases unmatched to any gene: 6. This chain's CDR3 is CASSEIVAGGGEQFF. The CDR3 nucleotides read TGTGCCAGCAGTGAAATCGTAGCGGGAGGGGGTGAGCAGTTCTTC.